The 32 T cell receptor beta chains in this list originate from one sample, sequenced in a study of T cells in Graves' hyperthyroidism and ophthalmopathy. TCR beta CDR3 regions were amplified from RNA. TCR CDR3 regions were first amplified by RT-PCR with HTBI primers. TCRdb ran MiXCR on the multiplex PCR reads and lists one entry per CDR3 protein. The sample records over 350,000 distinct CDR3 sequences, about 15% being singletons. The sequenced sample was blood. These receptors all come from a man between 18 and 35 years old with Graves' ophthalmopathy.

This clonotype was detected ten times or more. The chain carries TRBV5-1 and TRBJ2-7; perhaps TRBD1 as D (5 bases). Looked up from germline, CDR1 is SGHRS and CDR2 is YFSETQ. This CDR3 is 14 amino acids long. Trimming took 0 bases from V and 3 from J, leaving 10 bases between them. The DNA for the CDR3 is TGCGCCAGCAGCTTGGGGGGCCCAGGCTACGAGCAGTACTTC. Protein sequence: CASSLGGPGYEQYF.

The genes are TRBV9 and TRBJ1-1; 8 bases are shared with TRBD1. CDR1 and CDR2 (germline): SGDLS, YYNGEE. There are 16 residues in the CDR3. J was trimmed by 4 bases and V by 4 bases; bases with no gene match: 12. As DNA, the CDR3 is TGTGCCAGCAGCATATCCCGGACAGGGCGGATCACTGAAGCTTTCTTT. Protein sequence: CASSISRTGRITEAFF.

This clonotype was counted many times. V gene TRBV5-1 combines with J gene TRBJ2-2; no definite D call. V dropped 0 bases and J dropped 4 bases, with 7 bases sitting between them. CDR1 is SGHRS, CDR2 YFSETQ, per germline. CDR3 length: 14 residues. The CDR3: CASSLDSFTGELFF. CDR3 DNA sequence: TGCGCCAGCAGCTTGGACAGCTTCACCGGGGAGCTGTTTTTT.

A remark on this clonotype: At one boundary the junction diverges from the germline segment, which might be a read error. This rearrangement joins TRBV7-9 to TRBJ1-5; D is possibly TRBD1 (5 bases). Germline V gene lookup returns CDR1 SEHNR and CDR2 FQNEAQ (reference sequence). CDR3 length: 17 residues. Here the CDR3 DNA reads TGTGCCAGCAGCTCTCCCCCGCGGACACCTAGCAATCAGCCCCGGCATTTT. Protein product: CASSSPPRTPSNQPRHF. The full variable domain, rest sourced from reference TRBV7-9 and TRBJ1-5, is DTGVSQNPRHKITKRGQNVTFRCDPISEHNRLYWYRQTLGQGPEFLTYFQNEAQLEKSRLLSDRFSAERPKGSFSTLEIQRTEQGDSAMYLCASSSPPRTPSNQPRHFGDGTRLSIL.

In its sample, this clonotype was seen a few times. The CDR3 sequence is CASSGLAGVLEFF. The CDR3, as DNA: TGTGCCAGCAGTGGACTAGCGGGGGTGTTGGAGTTCTTC. J is TRBJ2-1 and V is TRBV12-3 or TRBV12-4, with 13 bases aligning to TRBD2. The CDR3 is 13 residues long. Trimming removed 5 bases from V and 14 bases from J; junction bases left unmatched: 6.

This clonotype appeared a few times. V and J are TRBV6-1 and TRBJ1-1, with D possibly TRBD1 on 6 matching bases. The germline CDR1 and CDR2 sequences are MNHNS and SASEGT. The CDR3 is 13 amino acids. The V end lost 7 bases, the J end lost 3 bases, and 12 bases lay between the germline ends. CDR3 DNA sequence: TGTGCCAGCAATCCAGGGGCTGACACTGAAGCTTTCTTT. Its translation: CASNPGADTEAFF.

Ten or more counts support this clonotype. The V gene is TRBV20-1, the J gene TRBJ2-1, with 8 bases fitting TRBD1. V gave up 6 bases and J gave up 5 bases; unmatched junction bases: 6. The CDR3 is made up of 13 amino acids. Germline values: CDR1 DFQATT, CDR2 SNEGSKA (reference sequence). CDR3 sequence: CSAHRGFDNEQFF. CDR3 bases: TGCAGTGCGCACAGGGGGTTTGACAATGAGCAGTTCTTC.

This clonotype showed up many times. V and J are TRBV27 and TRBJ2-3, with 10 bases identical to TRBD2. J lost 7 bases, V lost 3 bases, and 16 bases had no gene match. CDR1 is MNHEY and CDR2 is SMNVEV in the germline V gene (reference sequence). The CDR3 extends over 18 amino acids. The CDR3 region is CASSFSLAGGGTSNTQYF. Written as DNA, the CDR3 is TGTGCCAGCAGTTTCTCTTTAGCGGGGGGCGGTACTTCTAATACGCAGTATTTT.

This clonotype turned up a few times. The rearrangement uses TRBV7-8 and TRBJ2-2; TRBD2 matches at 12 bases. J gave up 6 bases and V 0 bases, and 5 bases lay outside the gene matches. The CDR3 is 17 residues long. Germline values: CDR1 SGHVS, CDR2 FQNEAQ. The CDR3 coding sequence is TGTGCCAGCAGCTTAGCGCTGACTAGCGGGAGAGCCGGGGAGCTGTTTTTT. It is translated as CASSLALTSGRAGELFF.

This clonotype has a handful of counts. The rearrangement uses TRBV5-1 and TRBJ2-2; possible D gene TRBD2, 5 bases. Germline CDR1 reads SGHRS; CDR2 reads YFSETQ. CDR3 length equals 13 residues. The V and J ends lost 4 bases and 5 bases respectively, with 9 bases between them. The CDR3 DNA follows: TGCGCCAGCAGCCTGGACTTAACCGGGGAGCTGTTTTTT. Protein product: CASSLDLTGELFF.

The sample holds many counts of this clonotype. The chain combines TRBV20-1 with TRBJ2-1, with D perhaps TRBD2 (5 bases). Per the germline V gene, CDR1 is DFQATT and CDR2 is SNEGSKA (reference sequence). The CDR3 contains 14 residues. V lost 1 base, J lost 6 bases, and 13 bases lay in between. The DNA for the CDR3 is TGCAGTGCTAGAGGTCCGGGATCCGCCAATGAGCAGTTCTTC. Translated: CSARGPGSANEQFF.

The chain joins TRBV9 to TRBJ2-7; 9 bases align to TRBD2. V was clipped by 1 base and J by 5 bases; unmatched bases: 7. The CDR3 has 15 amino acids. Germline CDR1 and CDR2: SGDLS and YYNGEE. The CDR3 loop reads CASSVFSSGTNEQYF. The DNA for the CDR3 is TGTGCCAGCAGCGTATTTTCTAGCGGGACCAACGAGCAGTACTTC. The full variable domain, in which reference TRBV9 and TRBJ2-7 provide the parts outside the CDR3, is DSGVTQTPKHLITATGQRVTLRCSPRSGDLSVYWYQQSLDQGLQFLIQYYNGEERAKGNILERFSAQQFPDLHSELNLSSLELGDSALYFCASSVFSSGTNEQYFGPGTRLTVT.

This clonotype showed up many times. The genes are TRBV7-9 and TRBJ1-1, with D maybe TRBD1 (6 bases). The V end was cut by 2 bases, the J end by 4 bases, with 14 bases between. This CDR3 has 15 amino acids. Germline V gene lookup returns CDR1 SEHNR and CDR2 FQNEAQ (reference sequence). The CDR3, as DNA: TGTGCCAGCAGCTTATTGGAACAGGGTTCCACTGAAGCTTTCTTT. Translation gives CASSLLEQGSTEAFF.

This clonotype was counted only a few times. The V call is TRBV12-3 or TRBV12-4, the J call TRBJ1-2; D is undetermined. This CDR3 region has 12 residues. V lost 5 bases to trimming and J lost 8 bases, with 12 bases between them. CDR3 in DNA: TGTGCCAGCAGTCAACTCGGGAAGGGCTACACCTTC. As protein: CASSQLGKGYTF.

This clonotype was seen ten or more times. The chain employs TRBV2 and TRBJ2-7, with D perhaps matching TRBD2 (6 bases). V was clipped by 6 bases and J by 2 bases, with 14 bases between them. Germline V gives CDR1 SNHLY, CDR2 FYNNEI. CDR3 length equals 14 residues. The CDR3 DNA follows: TGTGCCAGCAGCCCCCGGGAGTGGGCCTACGAGCAGTACTTC. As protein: CASSPREWAYEQYF.

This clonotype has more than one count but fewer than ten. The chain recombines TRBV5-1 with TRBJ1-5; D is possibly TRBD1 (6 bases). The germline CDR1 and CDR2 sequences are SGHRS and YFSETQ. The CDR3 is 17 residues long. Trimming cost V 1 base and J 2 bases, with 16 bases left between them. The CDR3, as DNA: TGCGCCAGCAGCTTGAGACCAACAGGGCAGGGCAATCAGCCCCAGCATTTT. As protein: CASSLRPTGQGNQPQHF. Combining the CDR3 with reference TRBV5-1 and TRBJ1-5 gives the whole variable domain KAGVTQTPRYLIKTRGQQVTLSCSPISGHRSVSWYQQTPGQGLQFLFEYFSETQRNKGNFPGRFSGRQFSNSRSEMNVSTLELGDSALYLCASSLRPTGQGNQPQHFGDGTRLSIL.

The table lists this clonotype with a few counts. CDR3 sequence: CASSDALKVELFF. CDR3 bases: TGTGCCAGCAGCGATGCTCTGAAGGTGGAGCTGTTTTTT. The chain couples TRBV7-9 to TRBJ2-2; no clear D. V gave up 5 bases and J gave up 10 bases, with 14 bases separating them. The germline V gene has CDR1 SEHNR and CDR2 FQNEAQ (reference sequence). The CDR3 runs 13 residues.

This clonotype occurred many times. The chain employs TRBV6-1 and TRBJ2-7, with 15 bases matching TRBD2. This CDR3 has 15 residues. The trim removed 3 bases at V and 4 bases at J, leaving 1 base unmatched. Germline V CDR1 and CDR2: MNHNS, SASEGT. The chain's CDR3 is CASSDGTSGGYEQYF. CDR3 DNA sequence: TGTGCCAGCAGTGACGGGACTAGCGGGGGGTACGAGCAGTACTTC.

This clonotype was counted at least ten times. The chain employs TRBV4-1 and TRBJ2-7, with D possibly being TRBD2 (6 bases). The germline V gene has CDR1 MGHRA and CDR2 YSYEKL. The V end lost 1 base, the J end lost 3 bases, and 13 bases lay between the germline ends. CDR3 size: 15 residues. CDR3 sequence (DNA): TGCGCCAGCAGCCAAGGTGGAGCGGGCCTCTACGAGCAGTACTTC. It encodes CASSQGGAGLYEQYF.

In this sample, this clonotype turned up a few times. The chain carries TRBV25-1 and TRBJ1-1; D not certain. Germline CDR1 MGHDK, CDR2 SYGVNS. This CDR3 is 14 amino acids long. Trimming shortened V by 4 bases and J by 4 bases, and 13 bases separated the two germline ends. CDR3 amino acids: CASSVGLMGTEAFF. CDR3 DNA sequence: TGTGCCAGCAGTGTCGGGTTAATGGGCACTGAAGCTTTCTTT.

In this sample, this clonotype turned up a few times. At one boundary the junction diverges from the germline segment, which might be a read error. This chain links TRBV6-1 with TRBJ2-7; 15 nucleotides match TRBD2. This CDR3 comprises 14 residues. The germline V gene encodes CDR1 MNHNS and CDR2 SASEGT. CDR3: CASSTGLAGGLADF. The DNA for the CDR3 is TGTGCCAGCAGTACCGGACTAGCGGGAGGGCTCGCGGACTTC.

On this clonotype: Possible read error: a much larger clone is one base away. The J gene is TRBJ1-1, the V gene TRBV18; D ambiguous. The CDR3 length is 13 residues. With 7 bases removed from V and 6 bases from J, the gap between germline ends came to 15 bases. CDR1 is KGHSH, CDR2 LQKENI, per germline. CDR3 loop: CASYQTDLAEAFF. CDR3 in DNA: TGTGCCAGCTACCAAACAGACCTCGCTGAAGCTTTCTTT. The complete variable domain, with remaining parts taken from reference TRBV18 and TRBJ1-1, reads NAGVMQNPRHLVRRRGQEARLRCSPMKGHSHVYWYRQLPEEGLKFMVYLQKENIIDESGMPKERFSAEFPKEGPSILRIQQVVRGDSAAYFCASYQTDLAEAFFGQGTRLTVV.

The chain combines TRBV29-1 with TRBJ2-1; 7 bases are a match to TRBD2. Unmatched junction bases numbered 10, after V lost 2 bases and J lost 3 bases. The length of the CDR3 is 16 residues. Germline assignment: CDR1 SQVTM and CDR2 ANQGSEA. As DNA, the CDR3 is TGCAGCGTTGAACGTGTGGGGGGGTTGATCTACAATGAGCAGTTCTTC. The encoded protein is CSVERVGGLIYNEQFF.

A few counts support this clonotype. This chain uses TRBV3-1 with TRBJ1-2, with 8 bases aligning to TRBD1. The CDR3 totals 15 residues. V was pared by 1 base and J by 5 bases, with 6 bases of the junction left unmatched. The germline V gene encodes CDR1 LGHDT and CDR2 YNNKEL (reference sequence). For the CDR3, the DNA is TGTGCCAGCAGCCAAGGACAGGGGAGAGGGTATGGCTACACCTTC. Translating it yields CASSQGQGRGYGYTF.

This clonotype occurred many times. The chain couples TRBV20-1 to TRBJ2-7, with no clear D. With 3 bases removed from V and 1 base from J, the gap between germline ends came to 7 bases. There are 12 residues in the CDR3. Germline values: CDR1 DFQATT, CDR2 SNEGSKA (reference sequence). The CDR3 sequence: CSASWQSYEQYF. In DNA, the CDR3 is TGCAGTGCTAGCTGGCAGTCCTACGAGCAGTACTTC.

The CDR3 here is CASNYGQNTEAFF. DNA of the CDR3: TGTGCCAGCAACTACGGACAGAACACTGAAGCTTTCTTT. The chain combines TRBV6-4 with TRBJ1-1; the D gene is possibly TRBD1 (5 bases). Between the trimmed V and J ends, which lost 7 bases and 1 base, there was a span of 10 bases. CDR1 is MRHNA, CDR2 SNTAGT, per germline. The CDR3 has 13 amino acids.

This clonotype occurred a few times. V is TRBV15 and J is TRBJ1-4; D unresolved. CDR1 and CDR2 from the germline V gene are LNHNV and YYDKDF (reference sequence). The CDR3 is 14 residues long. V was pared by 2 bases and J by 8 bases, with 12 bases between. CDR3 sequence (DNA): TGTGCCACCAGCAGATCTTCGGCCTACGAAAAACTGTTTTTT. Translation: CATSRSSAYEKLFF.

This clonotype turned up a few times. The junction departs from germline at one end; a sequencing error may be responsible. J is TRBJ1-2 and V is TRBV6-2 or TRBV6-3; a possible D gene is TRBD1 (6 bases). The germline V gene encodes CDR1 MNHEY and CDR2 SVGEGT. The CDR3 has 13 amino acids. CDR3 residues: CASNYSGDYGYTF. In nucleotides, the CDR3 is TGTGCCAGCAATTACTCAGGGGACTATGGCTACACCTTC.

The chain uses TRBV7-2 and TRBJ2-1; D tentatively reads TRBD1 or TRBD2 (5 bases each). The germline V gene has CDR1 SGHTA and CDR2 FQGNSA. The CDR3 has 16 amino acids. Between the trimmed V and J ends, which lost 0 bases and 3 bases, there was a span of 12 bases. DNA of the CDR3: TGTGCCAGCAGCTTAGCGGGGGTGAAGATCTACAATGAGCAGTTCTTC. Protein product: CASSLAGVKIYNEQFF.

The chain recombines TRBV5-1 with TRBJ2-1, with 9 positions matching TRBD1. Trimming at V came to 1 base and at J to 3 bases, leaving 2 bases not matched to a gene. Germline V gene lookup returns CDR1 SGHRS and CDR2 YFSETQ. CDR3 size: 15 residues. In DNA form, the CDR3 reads TGCGCCAGCAGCTTGACAGGGGGCTTCTACAATGAGCAGTTCTTC. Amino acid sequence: CASSLTGGFYNEQFF.

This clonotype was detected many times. This CDR3 is CASCGLAGFTYNEQFF. The CDR3 nucleotides read TGTGCCAGCTGCGGACTAGCGGGGTTCACCTACAATGAGCAGTTCTTC. The chain links TRBV6-1 to TRBJ2-1, with 12 bases lining up with TRBD2. CDR1 and CDR2 (germline): MNHNS, SASEGT. The CDR3 sequence is 16 residues long. Trimming removed 8 bases from V and 2 bases from J; junction bases left unmatched: 7.

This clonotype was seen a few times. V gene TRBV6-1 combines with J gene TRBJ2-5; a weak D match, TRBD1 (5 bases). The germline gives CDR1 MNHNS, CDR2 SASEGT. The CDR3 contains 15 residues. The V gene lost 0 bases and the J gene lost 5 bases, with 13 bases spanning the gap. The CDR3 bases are TGTGCCAGCAGTGAAGCGTCCAGGGTGGGTGAGACCCAGTACTTC. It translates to CASSEASRVGETQYF.